This T cell receptor (beta chain) stems from a study of T cells in Graves' hyperthyroidism and ophthalmopathy. Patients aged 18 to 65 had newly diagnosed hyperthyroidism that had lasted under 2 months. The study excluded patients with uncontrolled infection, other autoimmune disease, pregnancy or lactation. Researchers amplified the TCR beta CDR3 regions from RNA transcripts. A first-round RT-PCR of the TCR CDR3 used the HTBI primer set. Each CDR3 protein is one row after TCRdb ran MiXCR on the multiplex PCR reads. The sample has around 190,000 distinct CDR3 sequences, around 15% seen once. This clonotype came up a few times. Its antigen is as yet unknown. V was clipped by 0 bases and J by 1 base, with 9 bases between them. This CDR3 is 15 amino acids long. Germline V gene data show CDR1 as SGDLS and CDR2 as YYNGEE. Study outcomes and limitations: A 13 V-J model separated ophthalmopathy from stable hyperthyroidism. Blood also carried most thyroid clonotypes expanded above 0.001.

Sample: blood. The chain is built from TRBV9 and TRBJ2-3; tentatively, D is TRBD1 (5 bases). The origin of this receptor is a woman in her fifties or sixties with Graves' hyperthyroidism. DNA of the CDR3: TGTGCCAGCAGCGTAGAAGGCAGGGGCACAGATACGCAGTATTTT. Its protein product is CASSVEGRGTDTQYF.